A single T cell receptor (beta chain) is shown here with its context. This CDR3 is built from 13 residues. The germline V gene has CDR1 SGDLS and CDR2 YYNGEE. Trimming removed 0 bases at V and 7 bases at J, with 8 bases between. In the original workflow: Researchers report that nucleated cell counts were estimated from reference gene primer amplification. Sequencing was performed with immunoSEQ multiplex PCR; in TCRdb, only in-frame clones are kept and a portion is missing. V, J and clone size were drawn from that table, and D and trimming were deduced from the DNA. The sample yields about 120,000 clones, around 89% seen once. The data were taken from a study of blood T cell repertoires in COVID-19. About the study: In each case, the material was cDNA or gDNA derived from T cells, B-cell-depleted T cells, or PBMCs.

The origin of this receptor is a human donor with acute or convalescent COVID-19. The donor label of this sample is uncertain. Material: peripheral blood. The V gene is TRBV9, the J gene TRBJ1-3; D not resolved. The CDR3 sequence is CASSVGAMNTIYF. In DNA, the CDR3 is TGTGCCAGCAGCGTAGGGGCGATGAACACCATATATTTT. Based on the CDR3 plus reference TRBV9 and TRBJ1-3, the full variable domain is DSGVTQTPKHLITATGQRVTLRCSPRSGDLSVYWYQQSLDQGLQFLIQYYNGEERAKGNILERFSAQQFPDLHSELNLSSLELGDSALYFCASSVGAMNTIYFGEGSWLTVV.